These 30 T cell receptor beta chains came from one sample sequenced in a study of blood T cell repertoires in COVID-19. TCRdb's table, derived via immunoSEQ multiplex PCR, lists solely in-frame clones and lacks some. The repertoire has about 190,000 clones, more than 75% of them found once; the top ten carry 4% to 5%. Sequenced sample: peripheral blood. These TCRs come from a human donor in a cohort sampled during active COVID-19.

The V gene is TRBV27, the J gene TRBJ2-3; D uncertain. The CDR3 runs 18 residues. V was cut by 3 bases and J by 1 base, with 20 bases left in between. Germline-derived CDR1 and CDR2 are MNHEY and SMNVEV (reference sequence). The CDR3 DNA sequence: TGTGCCAGCAGTTTGCTACCGCCGGGTAGCTCTGGCACAGATACGCAGTATTTT. This gives the protein CASSLLPPGSSGTDTQYF.

V gene TRBV2 combines with J gene TRBJ2-1; D is undetermined. Germline V lookup: CDR1 SNHLY, CDR2 FYNNEI. The CDR3 consists of 13 residues. V gave up 1 base and J gave up 5 bases, with 6 bases separating them. The CDR3 spells CASSEGFDNEQFF. CDR3 in DNA: TGTGCCAGCAGTGAAGGTTTCGACAATGAGCAGTTCTTC.

This chain uses TRBV2 with TRBJ2-3; 7 bases fit TRBD2. The germline gives CDR1 SNHLY, CDR2 FYNNEI. This CDR3 region has 13 residues. V lost 8 bases to trimming and J lost 2 bases; unmatched junction nucleotides: 4. The CDR3 DNA sequence: TGTGCCAGCGGGGGGGATCACACAGATACGCAGTATTTT. Translated, it gives CASGGDHTDTQYF.

CDR3 sequence reads: CASSLAGAFNTGELFF. DNA for the CDR3: TGTGCCAGCAGCTTGGCTGGAGCATTTAACACCGGGGAGCTGTTTTTT. V and J are TRBV5-6 and TRBJ2-2; D unresolved. Trimming removed 0 bases at V and 2 bases at J, with 11 bases between. CDR1 is SGHDT and CDR2 is YYEEEE in the germline V gene. This CDR3 has 16 amino acids.

The V gene is TRBV10-3, the J gene TRBJ2-1, with 12 bases aligning to TRBD2. The germline CDR1 and CDR2 sequences are ENHRY and SYGVKD. Trimming removed 6 bases from V and 6 bases from J; junction bases left unmatched: 6. The CDR3 runs to 15 residues. The CDR3 DNA follows: TGTGCCATCAGGCAGGGACTAGCGGGCCTCAATGAGCAGTTCTTC. This codes for CAIRQGLAGLNEQFF.

This clone was found a few times. The chain couples TRBV7-2 to TRBJ2-7; 10 bases map to TRBD2. The length of the CDR3 is 13 residues. The germline CDR1 and CDR2 sequences are SGHTA and FQGNSA. After removal of 9 bases from V and 2 bases from J, the junction contained 4 bases not matched to a gene. CDR3 loop: CASHLAGAYEQYF. CDR3 bases: TGTGCCAGTCATCTAGCGGGAGCCTACGAGCAGTACTTC.

The chain employs TRBV11-3 and TRBJ1-1, with 8 nucleotides matching TRBD1. The CDR3 length is 13 residues. Trimming took 6 bases from V and 6 from J; bases not matched to a gene: 6. Germline V gives CDR1 SGHNT, CDR2 YENEEA. CDR3 bases: TGTGCCAGCAGTATCGGACAGGGCGCTGAAGCTTTCTTT. Its translation: CASSIGQGAEAFF.

This clone was observed a single time. The chain is built from TRBV18 and TRBJ2-1; TRBD1 aligns across 9 bases. The CDR3 is 14 amino acids. Germline CDR1 is KGHSH and CDR2 is LQKENI. J lost 6 bases, V lost 6 bases, and 6 bases had no gene match. DNA for the CDR3: TGTGCCAGCTCTCCCGGGACAGGGTCCAATGAGCAGTTCTTC. It yields the protein CASSPGTGSNEQFF.

V and J are TRBV5-6 and TRBJ2-1, with TRBD2 identical over 13 bases. This CDR3 has 15 amino acids. With 5 bases clipped from V and 6 bases from J, the junction kept 5 bases outside the gene matches. CDR1 and CDR2 (germline): SGHDT, YYEEEE. CDR3 sequence (DNA): TGTGCCAGCAGTTGGGGACTAGCGGGGCGCAATGAGCAGTTCTTC. Its protein product is CASSWGLAGRNEQFF.

V usage is TRBV9 and J usage is TRBJ2-7; D not resolved. The CDR3 has 16 residues. Germline V CDR1 and CDR2: SGDLS, YYNGEE. V lost 4 bases, J lost 0 bases, and 17 bases lay in between. The CDR3 reads CASSPHLSPSSYEQYF. The CDR3 DNA follows: TGTGCCAGCAGCCCTCACCTGTCCCCCAGCTCCTACGAGCAGTACTTC. The variable domain in full, completed from reference TRBV9 and TRBJ2-7, reads DSGVTQTPKHLITATGQRVTLRCSPRSGDLSVYWYQQSLDQGLQFLIQYYNGEERAKGNILERFSAQQFPDLHSELNLSSLELGDSALYFCASSPHLSPSSYEQYFGPGTRLTVT.

Comments on this clone: This sample includes further DNA sequences coding for the same CDR3. The J gene is TRBJ2-3, the V gene TRBV19, with D possibly being TRBD2 (6 bases). CDR3 length: 15 amino acids. The germline CDR1 and CDR2 sequences are LNHDA and SQIVND (reference sequence). Deletions cut 3 bases from V and 0 bases from J, with 10 bases between. CDR3 amino acids: CASSIGGTSTDTQYF. In DNA form, the CDR3 reads TGTGCCAGTAGTATTGGGGGGACTAGCACAGATACGCAGTATTTT. The whole variable domain, filled in from reference TRBV19 and TRBJ2-3, reads DGGITQSPKYLFRKEGQNVTLSCEQNLNHDAMYWYRQDPGQGLRLIYYSQIVNDFQKGDIAEGYSVSREKKESFPLTVTSAQKNPTAFYLCASSIGGTSTDTQYFGPGTRLTVL.

This chain uses TRBV6-5 with TRBJ1-1, with 7 nucleotides matching TRBD1. Germline CDR1 is MNHEY and CDR2 is SVGAGI. The V segment lost 6 bases and the J segment 5 bases; nucleotides outside the gene matches: 6. The CDR3 loop spans 13 amino acids. The DNA of the CDR3 is TGTGCCAGCAGGAACAGGGGTGGGACTGAAGCTTTCTTT. Its translation: CASRNRGGTEAFF.

V is TRBV5-1 and J is TRBJ2-1; 10 bases fit TRBD1. V was clipped by 0 bases and J by 6 bases; unmatched bases: 3. Germline CDR1 is SGHRS and CDR2 is YFSETQ. The CDR3 sequence is 15 residues long. CDR3 sequence reads: CASSLEGQGFNEQFF. In nucleotides, the CDR3 is TGCGCCAGCAGCTTGGAGGGACAGGGGTTCAATGAGCAGTTCTTC. Drawing the rest from reference TRBV5-1 and TRBJ2-1, the complete variable domain is KAGVTQTPRYLIKTRGQQVTLSCSPISGHRSVSWYQQTPGQGLQFLFEYFSETQRNKGNFPGRFSGRQFSNSRSEMNVSTLELGDSALYLCASSLEGQGFNEQFFGPGTRLTVL.

This chain's CDR3 is CASSRLAGDTGELFF. Written as DNA, the CDR3 is TGTGCCAGCAGCCGTCTGGCGGGAGACACCGGGGAGCTGTTTTTT. V gene TRBV6-5 combines with J gene TRBJ2-2, with 7 bases matching TRBD2. Unmatched junction bases numbered 7, after V lost 6 bases and J lost 3 bases. The CDR3 length is 15 residues. The germline V gene has CDR1 MNHEY and CDR2 SVGAGI.

The chain recombines TRBV28 with TRBJ2-5; 11 bases are shared with TRBD2. The CDR3 loop spans 16 amino acids. CDR1 is MDHEN and CDR2 is SYDVKM in the germline V gene. The trim removed 1 base at V and 8 bases at J, leaving 9 bases unmatched. For the CDR3, the DNA is TGTGCCAGCAGTTTATTAGGGGGGACTAGCGGATTAACCCAGTACTTC. Translated, it gives CASSLLGGTSGLTQYF.

This chain joins TRBV7-9 and TRBJ2-7; the D gene is possibly TRBD1 (6 bases). The CDR3 runs to 13 residues. V lost 5 bases and J lost 8, with 16 bases in between. CDR1 and CDR2 (germline): SEHNR, FQNEAQ (reference sequence). In nucleotides, the CDR3 is TGTGCCAGCAGCCGCCGGGACAACGAGAAGCAGTACTTC. Protein sequence: CASSRRDNEKQYF.

This chain links TRBV27 with TRBJ2-1, with TRBD2 matching 10 bases. Looked up from germline, CDR1 is MNHEY and CDR2 is SMNVEV (reference sequence). V shed 5 bases and J 5 bases; nucleotides not matched to a gene: 6. The CDR3 consists of 15 residues. CDR3 residues: CASSRTSGANNEQFF. The CDR3, as DNA: TGTGCCAGCAGTCGAACTAGCGGGGCTAACAATGAGCAGTTCTTC.

The chain uses TRBV30 and TRBJ2-7; maybe TRBD1 (6 bases). In germline, CDR1 is GTSNPN, CDR2 SVGIG (reference sequence). V lost 3 bases, J lost 1 base, and 13 bases lay in between. This CDR3 comprises 14 residues. CDR3 residues: CAWRTGQVSYEQYF. In DNA form, the CDR3 reads TGTGCCTGGAGGACAGGCCAGGTATCCTACGAGCAGTACTTC.

This chain uses TRBV29-1 with TRBJ2-7; 12 bases map to TRBD1. The germline V gene has CDR1 SQVTM and CDR2 ANQGSEA. V was pared by 4 bases and J by 5 bases, with 6 bases of the junction left unmatched. This CDR3 has 14 amino acids. The chain's CDR3 is CSVAGTGGQDEQYF. Here the CDR3 DNA reads TGCAGCGTTGCGGGGACAGGGGGCCAGGACGAGCAGTACTTC.

V and J are TRBV19 and TRBJ2-5, with a weak D call TRBD1 (6 bases). Germline CDR1 LNHDA, CDR2 SQIVND (reference sequence). The CDR3 loop spans 11 amino acids. Trimming stripped 11 bases from V and 5 bases from J, with 12 bases between. The CDR3 nucleotides read TGTGCCCGTGGGGGCCACGAGACCCAGTACTTC. Amino acids: CARGGHETQYF. Full variable domain (rest looked up from reference TRBV19 and TRBJ2-5): DGGITQSPKYLFRKEGQNVTLSCEQNLNHDAMYWYRQDPGQGLRLIYYSQIVNDFQKGDIAEGYSVSREKKESFPLTVTSAQKNPTAFYLCARGGHETQYFGPGTRLLVL.

The chain is built from TRBV5-6 and TRBJ2-7, with 9 bases that match TRBD2. CDR3 length: 13 amino acids. Looked up from germline, CDR1 is SGHDT and CDR2 is YYEEEE. The junction had 1 base not matched to a gene; V was cut back by 4 bases and J by 2 bases. DNA of the CDR3: TGTGCCAGCAGCGCGGGGGGGGCCTACGAGCAGTACTTC. Translation: CASSAGGAYEQYF.

This clone occurred once. The gene calls are TRBV3-1 (or the pseudogene TRBV3-2) and TRBJ1-1, with 9 nucleotides matching TRBD1. The V and J ends lost 1 base and 11 bases, in that order; junction bases with no gene match: 5. In germline, CDR1 is LGHDT, CDR2 YNNKEL (reference sequence). The CDR3 is made up of 13 amino acids. CDR3 bases: TGTGCCAGCAGCCAAGCGAACAGGGGGCAGGCTTTCTTT. It is translated as CASSQANRGQAFF.

The chain has TRBV7-2 and TRBJ1-5; D unclear. Germline CDR1 and CDR2: SGHTA and FQGNSA. This CDR3 comprises 13 residues. Trimming left V 5 bases short and J 6 bases short, with 11 bases between. CDR3 DNA sequence: TGTGCCAGCAGCACCGCGGGCGGTCAGCCCCAGCATTTT. Its translation: CASSTAGGQPQHF.

This chain joins TRBV5-4 and TRBJ1-3; perhaps TRBD1 as D (5 bases). Deletions cut 0 bases from V and 4 bases from J, with 11 bases between. In germline, CDR1 is SGHNT, CDR2 YYREEE (reference sequence). The CDR3 consists of 15 residues. The CDR3 DNA follows: TGTGCCAGCAGCTTGGGAGGGACTCGCGGAAACACCATATATTTT. Protein product: CASSLGGTRGNTIYF.

The chain uses TRBV5-1 and TRBJ2-7; 7 positions match TRBD1. The trim removed 4 bases at V and 3 bases at J, leaving 13 bases unmatched. The CDR3 runs 16 residues. Germline loops: CDR1 SGHRS, CDR2 YFSETQ. CDR3 region: CASSPQPGQPNYEQYF. The DNA of the CDR3 is TGCGCCAGCAGCCCCCAACCGGGACAGCCAAACTACGAGCAGTACTTC.

The chain has TRBV7-9 and TRBJ1-1, with TRBD1 identical over 7 bases. CDR1 and CDR2 from the germline V gene are SEHNR and FQNEAQ (reference sequence). Trimming removed 5 bases from V and 0 bases from J; junction bases left unmatched: 6. The CDR3 spans 15 residues. CDR3 in amino acids: CASSPRGQMNTEAFF. In nucleotides, the CDR3 is TGTGCCAGCAGCCCCCGGGGACAGATGAACACTGAAGCTTTCTTT.

This chain connects TRBV5-1 to TRBJ2-7; TRBD2 is a possible D gene (5 bases). There are 12 residues in the CDR3. Germline lookup yields CDR1 SGHRS and CDR2 YFSETQ. The V and J ends lost 0 bases and 4 bases respectively, with 5 bases between them. The CDR3 nucleotides read TGCGCCAGCAGCTTGGGGACTTACGAGCAGTACTTC. This translates into CASSLGTYEQYF. Drawing the rest from reference TRBV5-1 and TRBJ2-7, the complete variable domain is KAGVTQTPRYLIKTRGQQVTLSCSPISGHRSVSWYQQTPGQGLQFLFEYFSETQRNKGNFPGRFSGRQFSNSRSEMNVSTLELGDSALYLCASSLGTYEQYFGPGTRLTVT.

The genes are TRBV5-5 and TRBJ1-2; unclear D gene. V was trimmed by 6 bases and J by 8 bases, leaving 26 bases between them. The length of the CDR3 is 16 residues. The V gene's germline CDR1 is SGHKS and CDR2 YYEKEE (reference sequence). This chain's CDR3 is CASTSREAPFLGGYTF. The CDR3 nucleotides read TGTGCCAGCACCTCTAGGGAGGCCCCCTTTTTGGGGGGCTACACCTTC.

The CDR3 coding sequence is TGTGCCAGCAGCCCGGACAGGGCCCCAGATACGCAGTATTTT. This encodes CASSPDRAPDTQYF. The genes are TRBV2 and TRBJ2-3, with 8 bases lining up with TRBD1. This CDR3 has 14 residues. V was pared by 6 bases and J by 4 bases, with 6 bases of the junction left unmatched. Germline V CDR1 and CDR2: SNHLY, FYNNEI.

This sequence joins TRBV2 and TRBJ2-5, with TRBD1 matching over 9 bases. The length of the CDR3 is 14 residues. V lost 8 bases and J lost 2; bases outside the gene matches: 6. Per the germline V gene, CDR1 is SNHLY and CDR2 is FYNNEI. The CDR3: CASGGTGRQETQYF. CDR3 in DNA: TGTGCCAGCGGGGGGACAGGGCGGCAAGAGACCCAGTACTTC.